This TCR beta chain was identified in a study of T cell repertoires in cytomegalovirus infection. The CDR3 spans 15 residues. Trimming cost V 1 base and J 7 bases; bases outside gene matches: 6. Per germline, CDR1 MGHRA and CDR2 YSYEKL. TCRdb analysed the reads with MiXCR anew, one entry per CDR3 protein. The table includes about 330,000 distinct CDR3 sequences, 9% to 9.5% detected once. The sequence was obtained from a human donor in good health (CMV status not recorded). Some clones in this sample may be carry-over from other donors' samples. The material sequenced was PBMCs. The genes are TRBV4-1 and TRBJ2-5; 10 bases agree with TRBD2. The CDR3, as DNA: TGCGCCAGCAGCCAAGGGCTAGCGGGGGCAGGGACCCAGTACTTC. Translation gives CASSQGLAGAGTQYF.